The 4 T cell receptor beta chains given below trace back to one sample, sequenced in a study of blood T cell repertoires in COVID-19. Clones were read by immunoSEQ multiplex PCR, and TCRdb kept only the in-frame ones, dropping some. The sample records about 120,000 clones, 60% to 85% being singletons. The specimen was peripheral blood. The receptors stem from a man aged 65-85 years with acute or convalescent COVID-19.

Here the CDR3 reads CASNDPGGSTDTQYF. CDR3 coding DNA: TGCGCCAGCAACGATCCCGGAGGGAGCACAGATACGCAGTATTTT. The chain uses TRBV5-1 and TRBJ2-3; D may be TRBD2 (6 bases). Deletions cut 6 bases from V and 0 bases from J, with 14 bases between. Germline V gene lookup returns CDR1 SGHRS and CDR2 YFSETQ. This CDR3 contains 15 residues.

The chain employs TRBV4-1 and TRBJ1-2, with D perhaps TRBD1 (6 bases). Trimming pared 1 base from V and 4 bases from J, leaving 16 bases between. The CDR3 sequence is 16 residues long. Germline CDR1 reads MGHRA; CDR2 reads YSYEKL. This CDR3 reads CASSQGGSGVSYGYTF. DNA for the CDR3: TGCGCCAGCAGCCAAGGTGGGTCAGGGGTGTCCTATGGCTACACCTTC.

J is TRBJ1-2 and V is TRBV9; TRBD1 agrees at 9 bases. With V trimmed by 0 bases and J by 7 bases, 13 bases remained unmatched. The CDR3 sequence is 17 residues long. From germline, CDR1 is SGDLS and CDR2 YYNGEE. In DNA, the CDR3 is TGTGCCAGCAGCGTAGGTATCGGGATGGGGACAGGGCTTGGCTACACCTTC. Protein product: CASSVGIGMGTGLGYTF.

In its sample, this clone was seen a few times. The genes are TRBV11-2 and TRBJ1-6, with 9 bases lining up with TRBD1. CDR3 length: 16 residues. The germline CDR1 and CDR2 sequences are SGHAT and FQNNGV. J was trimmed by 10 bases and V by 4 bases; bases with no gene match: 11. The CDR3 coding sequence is TGTGCCAGCAGCTCAACCGGGACAGGGTGGGTCTCACCCCTCCACTTT. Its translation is CASSSTGTGWVSPLHF.